This section outlines one T cell receptor (beta chain) sequence together with its context. This entry is derived from a study of blood T cell repertoires in COVID-19. Study-level information: Samples representing acute and convalescent COVID-19 were sourced from the United States, Italy and Spain.

Produced via immunoSEQ multiplex PCR; TCRdb's table is partial and in-frame only. Altogether about 220,000 clones are present, under 90% being singletons, with the ten largest covering around 20%. The V gene's germline CDR1 is LGHNA and CDR2 YSLEER. The CDR3 is 15 residues long. V shed 4 bases and J 3 bases; nucleotides not matched to a gene: 4. The genes are TRBV4-3 and TRBJ1-4, with TRBD1 matching 8 bases. The specimen was peripheral blood. The sequence was collected from a man aged 30 to 39 with active or convalescent COVID-19. Written as DNA, the CDR3 is TGCGCCAGCAGCCGAGACAGGGGCCCTAATGAAAAACTGTTTTTT. Its translation is CASSRDRGPNEKLFF.